Sequencing of this TCR beta chain was carried out in a study of molecular identifiers for immune sequencing clone quantification. This CDR3 has 13 amino acids. The ends were cut back, 8 bases at V and 5 bases at J, with 14 bases in the middle. Germline CDR1 and CDR2: SEHNR and FQNEAQ (reference sequence). One entry per CDR3 protein, called by TCRdb with MiXCR from the PCR reads. The profile covers some 580,000 distinct CDR3 sequences, with roughly 23% appearing a single time and about 0.84% taken by the ten largest. J is TRBJ2-3 and V is TRBV7-9, with D possibly TRBD2 on 5 matching bases. This clonotype was obtained from a human donor in good health. Some libraries in this study had Jurkat cell RNA spiked in. Input material: naive CD8+ T cells from blood, with Jurkat cell RNA spiked in. Subset given: FACS-sorted CD8+CD4-CCR7+CD45RA+ naive T cells. The CDR3 spells CASGLASQDTQYF. Written as DNA, the CDR3 is TGTGCCAGCGGACTGGCGAGTCAAGATACGCAGTATTTT.